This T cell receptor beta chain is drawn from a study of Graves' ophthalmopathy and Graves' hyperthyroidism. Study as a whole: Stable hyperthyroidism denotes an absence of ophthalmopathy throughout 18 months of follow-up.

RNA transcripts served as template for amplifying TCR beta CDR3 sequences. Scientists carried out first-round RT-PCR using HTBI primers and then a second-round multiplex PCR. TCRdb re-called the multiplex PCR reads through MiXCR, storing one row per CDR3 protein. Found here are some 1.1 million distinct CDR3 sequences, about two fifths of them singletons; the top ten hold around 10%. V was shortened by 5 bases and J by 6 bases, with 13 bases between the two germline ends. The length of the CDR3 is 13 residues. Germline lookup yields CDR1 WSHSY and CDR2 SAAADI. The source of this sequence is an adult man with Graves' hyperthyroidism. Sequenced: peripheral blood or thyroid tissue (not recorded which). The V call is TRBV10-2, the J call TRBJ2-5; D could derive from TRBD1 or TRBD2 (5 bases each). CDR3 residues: CASSYVGRKTQYF. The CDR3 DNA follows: TGCGCCAGCAGTTACGTGGGACGAAAGACCCAGTACTTC.